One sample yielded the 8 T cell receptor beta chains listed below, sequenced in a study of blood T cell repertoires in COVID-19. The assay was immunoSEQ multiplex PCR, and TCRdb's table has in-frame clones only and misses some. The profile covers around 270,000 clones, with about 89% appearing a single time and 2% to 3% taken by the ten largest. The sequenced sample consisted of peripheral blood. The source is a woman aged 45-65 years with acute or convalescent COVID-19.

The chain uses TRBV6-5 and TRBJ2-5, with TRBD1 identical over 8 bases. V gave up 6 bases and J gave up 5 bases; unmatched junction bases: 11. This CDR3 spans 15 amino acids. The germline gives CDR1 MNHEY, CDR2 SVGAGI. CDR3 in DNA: TGTGCCAGCAGAAGTACAGGGGGAGGTTTGGAGACCCAGTACTTC. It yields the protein CASRSTGGGLETQYF.

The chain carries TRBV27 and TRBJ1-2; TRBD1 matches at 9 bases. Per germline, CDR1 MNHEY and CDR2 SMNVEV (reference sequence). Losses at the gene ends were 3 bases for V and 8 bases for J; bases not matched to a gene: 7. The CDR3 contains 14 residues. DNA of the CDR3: TGTGCCAGCAGTTTGGGACAGGGTGGTCGAGGCTACACCTTC. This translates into CASSLGQGGRGYTF.

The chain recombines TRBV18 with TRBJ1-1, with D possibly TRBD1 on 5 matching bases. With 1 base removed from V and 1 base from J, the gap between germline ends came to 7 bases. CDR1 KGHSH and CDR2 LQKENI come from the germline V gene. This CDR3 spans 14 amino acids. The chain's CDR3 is CASSPQTANTEAFF. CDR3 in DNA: TGTGCCAGCTCACCACAGACAGCGAACACTGAAGCTTTCTTT.

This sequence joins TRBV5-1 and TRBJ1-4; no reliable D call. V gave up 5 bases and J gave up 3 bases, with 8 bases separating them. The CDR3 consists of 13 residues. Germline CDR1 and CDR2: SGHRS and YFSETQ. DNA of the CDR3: TGCGCCAGCAGGGAGCTCTCTAATGAAAAACTGTTTTTT. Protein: CASRELSNEKLFF.

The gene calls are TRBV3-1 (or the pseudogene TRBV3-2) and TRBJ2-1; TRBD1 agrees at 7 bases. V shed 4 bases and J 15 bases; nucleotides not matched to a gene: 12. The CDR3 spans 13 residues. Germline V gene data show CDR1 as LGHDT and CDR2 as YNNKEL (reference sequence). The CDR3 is CASSLGQEPIRFF. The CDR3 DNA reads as TGTGCCAGCAGCCTCGGACAGGAGCCCATAAGGTTCTTC.

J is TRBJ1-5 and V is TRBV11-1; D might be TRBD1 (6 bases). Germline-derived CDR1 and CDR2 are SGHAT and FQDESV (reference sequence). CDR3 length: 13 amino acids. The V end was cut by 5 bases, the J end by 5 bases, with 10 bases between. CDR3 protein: CASSPNRDQPQHF. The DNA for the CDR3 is TGTGCCAGCAGCCCCAACAGGGATCAGCCCCAGCATTTT.

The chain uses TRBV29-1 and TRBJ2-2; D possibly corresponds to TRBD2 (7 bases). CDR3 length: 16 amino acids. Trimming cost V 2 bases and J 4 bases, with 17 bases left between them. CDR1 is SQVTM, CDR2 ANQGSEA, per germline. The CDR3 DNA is TGCAGCGTTGAAAGATGGGGGGGCAGGAGCACCGGGGAGCTGTTTTTT. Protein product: CSVERWGGRSTGELFF.

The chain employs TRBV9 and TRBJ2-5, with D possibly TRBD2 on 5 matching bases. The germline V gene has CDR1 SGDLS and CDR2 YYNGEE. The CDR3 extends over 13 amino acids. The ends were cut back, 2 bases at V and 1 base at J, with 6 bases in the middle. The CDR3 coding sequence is TGTGCCAGCAGCGTCGGGGTCCAAGAGACCCAGTACTTC. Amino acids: CASSVGVQETQYF.